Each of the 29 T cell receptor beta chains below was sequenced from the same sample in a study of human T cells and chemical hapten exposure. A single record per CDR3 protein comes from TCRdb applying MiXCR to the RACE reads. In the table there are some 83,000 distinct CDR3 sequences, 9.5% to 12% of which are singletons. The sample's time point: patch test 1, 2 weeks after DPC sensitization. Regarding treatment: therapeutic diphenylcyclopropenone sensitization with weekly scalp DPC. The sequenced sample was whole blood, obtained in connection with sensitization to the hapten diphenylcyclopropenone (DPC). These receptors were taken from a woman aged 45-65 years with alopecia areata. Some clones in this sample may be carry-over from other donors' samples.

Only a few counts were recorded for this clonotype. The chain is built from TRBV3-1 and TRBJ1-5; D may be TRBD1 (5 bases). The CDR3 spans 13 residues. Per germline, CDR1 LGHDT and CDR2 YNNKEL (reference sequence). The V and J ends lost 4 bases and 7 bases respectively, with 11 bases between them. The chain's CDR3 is CASSRQGDQPQHF. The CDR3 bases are TGTGCCAGCAGCCGTCAGGGTGACCAGCCCCAGCATTTT.

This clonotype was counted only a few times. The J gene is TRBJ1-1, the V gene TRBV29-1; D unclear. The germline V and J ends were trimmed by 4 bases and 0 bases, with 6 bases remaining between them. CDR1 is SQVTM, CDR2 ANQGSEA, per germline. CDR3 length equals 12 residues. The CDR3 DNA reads TGCAGCGTTGTTCTACTGAACACTGAAGCTTTCTTT. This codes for CSVVLLNTEAFF. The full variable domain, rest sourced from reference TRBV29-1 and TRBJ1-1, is SAVISQKPSRDICQRGTSLTIQCQVDSQVTMMFWYRQQPGQSLTLIATANQGSEATYESGFVIDKFPISRPNLTFSTLTVSNMSPEDSSIYLCSVVLLNTEAFFGQGTRLTVV.

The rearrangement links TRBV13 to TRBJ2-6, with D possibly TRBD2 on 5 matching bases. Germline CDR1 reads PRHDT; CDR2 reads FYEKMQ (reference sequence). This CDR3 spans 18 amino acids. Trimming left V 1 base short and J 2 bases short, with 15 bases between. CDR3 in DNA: TGTGCCAGCAGCTTAGTACGGGGTATGACTACTGGGGCCAACGTCCTGACTTTC. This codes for CASSLVRGMTTGANVLTF.

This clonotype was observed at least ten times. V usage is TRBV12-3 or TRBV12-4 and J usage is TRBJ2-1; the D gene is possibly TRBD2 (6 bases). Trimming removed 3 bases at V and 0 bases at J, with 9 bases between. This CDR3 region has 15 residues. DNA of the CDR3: TGTGCCAGCAGTTTGGGGGGAACCTCCTACAATGAGCAGTTCTTC. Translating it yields CASSLGGTSYNEQFF.

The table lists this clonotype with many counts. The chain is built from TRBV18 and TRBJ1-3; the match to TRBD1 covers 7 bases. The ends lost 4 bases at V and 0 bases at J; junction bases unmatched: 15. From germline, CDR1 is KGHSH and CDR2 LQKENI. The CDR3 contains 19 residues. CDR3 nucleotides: TGTGCCAGCTCACATCAGCTGGGACAGACCCTTTCCTCTGGAAACACCATATATTTT. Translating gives CASSHQLGQTLSSGNTIYF.

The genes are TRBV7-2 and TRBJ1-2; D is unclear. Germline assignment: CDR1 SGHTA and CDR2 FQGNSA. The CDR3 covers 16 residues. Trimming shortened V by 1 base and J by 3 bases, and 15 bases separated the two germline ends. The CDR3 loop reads CASSLVVGLSDYGYTF. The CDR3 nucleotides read TGTGCCAGCAGCTTAGTTGTAGGGCTATCAGACTATGGCTACACCTTC.

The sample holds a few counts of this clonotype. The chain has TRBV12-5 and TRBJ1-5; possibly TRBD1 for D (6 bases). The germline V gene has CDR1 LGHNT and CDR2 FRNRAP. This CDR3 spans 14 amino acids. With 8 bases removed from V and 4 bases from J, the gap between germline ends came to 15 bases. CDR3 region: CASRGGGPNQPQHF. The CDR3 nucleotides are TGTGCTAGTCGAGGGGGGGGCCCTAATCAGCCCCAGCATTTT.

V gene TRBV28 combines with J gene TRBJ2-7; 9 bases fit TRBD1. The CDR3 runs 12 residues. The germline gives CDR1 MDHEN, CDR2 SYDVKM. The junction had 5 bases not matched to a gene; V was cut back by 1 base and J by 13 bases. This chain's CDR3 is CASSLFGDRAYF. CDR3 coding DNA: TGTGCCAGCAGTTTATTTGGGGACAGGGCCTACTTC.

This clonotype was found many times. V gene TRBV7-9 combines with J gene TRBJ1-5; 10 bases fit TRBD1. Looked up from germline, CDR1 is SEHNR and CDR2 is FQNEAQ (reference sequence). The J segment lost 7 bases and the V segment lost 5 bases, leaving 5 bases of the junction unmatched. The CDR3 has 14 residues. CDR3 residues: CASSRQGASQPQHF. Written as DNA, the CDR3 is TGTGCCAGCAGCCGACAGGGGGCCAGCCAGCCCCAGCATTTT.

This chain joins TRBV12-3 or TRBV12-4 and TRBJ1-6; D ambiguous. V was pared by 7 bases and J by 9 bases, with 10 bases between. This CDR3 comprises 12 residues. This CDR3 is CASKRRVSPLHF. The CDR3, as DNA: TGTGCCAGCAAACGGAGGGTTTCACCCCTCCACTTT.

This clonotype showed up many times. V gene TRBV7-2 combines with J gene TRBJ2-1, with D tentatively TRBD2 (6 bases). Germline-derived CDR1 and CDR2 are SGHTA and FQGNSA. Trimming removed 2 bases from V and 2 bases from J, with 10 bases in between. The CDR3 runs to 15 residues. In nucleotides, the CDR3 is TGTGCCAGCAGCTTAACGCCGGGAGCCTACAATGAGCAGTTCTTC. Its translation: CASSLTPGAYNEQFF.

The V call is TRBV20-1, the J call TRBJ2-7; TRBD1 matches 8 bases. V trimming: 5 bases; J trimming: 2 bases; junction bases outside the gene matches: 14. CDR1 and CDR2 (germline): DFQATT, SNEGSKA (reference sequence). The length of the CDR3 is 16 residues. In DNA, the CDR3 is TGCAGTGCTCACGACAGAACAGGGGGGCACCCCTACGAGCAGTACTTC. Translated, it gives CSAHDRTGGHPYEQYF.

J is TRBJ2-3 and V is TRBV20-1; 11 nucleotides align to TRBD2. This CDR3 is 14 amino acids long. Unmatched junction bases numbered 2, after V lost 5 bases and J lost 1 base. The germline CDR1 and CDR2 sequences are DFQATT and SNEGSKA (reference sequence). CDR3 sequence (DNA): TGCAGTGCTGTACTAGCGGGGGGCACAGATACGCAGTATTTT. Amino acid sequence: CSAVLAGGTDTQYF.

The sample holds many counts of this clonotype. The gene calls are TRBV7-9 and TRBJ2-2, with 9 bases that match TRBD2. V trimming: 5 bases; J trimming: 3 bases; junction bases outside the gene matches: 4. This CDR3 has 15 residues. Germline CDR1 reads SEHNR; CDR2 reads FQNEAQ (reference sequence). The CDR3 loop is CASSPGLADTGELFF. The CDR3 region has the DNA TGTGCCAGCAGCCCGGGACTAGCCGACACCGGGGAGCTGTTTTTT.

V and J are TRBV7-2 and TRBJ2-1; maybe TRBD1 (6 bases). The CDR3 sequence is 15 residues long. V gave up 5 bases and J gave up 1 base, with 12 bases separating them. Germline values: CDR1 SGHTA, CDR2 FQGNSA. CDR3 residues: CASSPVQGSYNEQFF. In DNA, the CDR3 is TGTGCCAGCAGCCCGGTCCAGGGGTCCTACAATGAGCAGTTCTTC.

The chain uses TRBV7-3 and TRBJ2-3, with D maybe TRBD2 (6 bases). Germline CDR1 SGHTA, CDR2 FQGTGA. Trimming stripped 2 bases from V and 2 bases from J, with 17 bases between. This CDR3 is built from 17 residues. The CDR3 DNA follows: TGTGCCAGCAGCTTAGGGTACGGCGGGGTGTCCACAGATACGCAGTATTTT. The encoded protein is CASSLGYGGVSTDTQYF.

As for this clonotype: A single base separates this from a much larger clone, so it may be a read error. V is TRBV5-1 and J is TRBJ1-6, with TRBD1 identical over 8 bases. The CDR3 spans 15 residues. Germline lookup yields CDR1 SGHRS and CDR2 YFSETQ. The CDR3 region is CVSSFGRGQNSPLHF. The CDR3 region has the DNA TGCGTCAGCAGCTTCGGCAGGGGGCAAAATTCACCCCTCCACTTT.

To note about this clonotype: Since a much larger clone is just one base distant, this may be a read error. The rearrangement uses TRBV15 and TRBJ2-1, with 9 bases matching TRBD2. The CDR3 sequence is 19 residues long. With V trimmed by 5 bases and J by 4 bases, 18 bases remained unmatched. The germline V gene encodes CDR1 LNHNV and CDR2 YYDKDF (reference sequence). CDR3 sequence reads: CATSPTAIAGAKIYNEQFF. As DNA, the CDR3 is TGTGCCACCAGCCCCACCGCAATAGCGGGAGCGAAAATTTACAATGAGCAGTTCTTC.

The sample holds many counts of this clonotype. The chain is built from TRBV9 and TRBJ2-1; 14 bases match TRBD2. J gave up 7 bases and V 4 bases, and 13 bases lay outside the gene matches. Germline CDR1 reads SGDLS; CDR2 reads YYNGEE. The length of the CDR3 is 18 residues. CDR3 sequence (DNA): TGTGCCAGCAGCTTGAGACCGACGGGACTAGCGGGAGTTAATGAGCAGTTCTTC. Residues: CASSLRPTGLAGVNEQFF.

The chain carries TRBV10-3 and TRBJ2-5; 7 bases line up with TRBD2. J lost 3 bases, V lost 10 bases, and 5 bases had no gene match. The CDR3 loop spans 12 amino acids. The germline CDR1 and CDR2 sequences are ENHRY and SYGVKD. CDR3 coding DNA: TGTGCCACCATCGGACTAGAAGAGACCCAGTACTTC. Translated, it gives CATIGLEETQYF.

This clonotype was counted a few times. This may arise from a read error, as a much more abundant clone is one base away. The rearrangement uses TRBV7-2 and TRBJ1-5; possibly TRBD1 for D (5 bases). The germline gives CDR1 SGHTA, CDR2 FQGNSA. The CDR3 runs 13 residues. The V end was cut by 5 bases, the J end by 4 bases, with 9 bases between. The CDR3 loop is CASSPGINQPQHF. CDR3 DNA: TGTGCCAGCAGCCCAGGGATTAATCAGCCCCAGCATTTT.

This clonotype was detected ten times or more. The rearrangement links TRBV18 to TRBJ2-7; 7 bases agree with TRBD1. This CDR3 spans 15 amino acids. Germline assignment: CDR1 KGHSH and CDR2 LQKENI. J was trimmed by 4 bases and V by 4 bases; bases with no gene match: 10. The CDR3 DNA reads TGTGCCAGCTCACAGGAGACAGGGTTGGTATACGAGCAGTACTTC. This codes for CASSQETGLVYEQYF. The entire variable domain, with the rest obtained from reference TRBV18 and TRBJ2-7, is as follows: NAGVMQNPRHLVRRRGQEARLRCSPMKGHSHVYWYRQLPEEGLKFMVYLQKENIIDESGMPKERFSAEFPKEGPSILRIQQVVRGDSAAYFCASSQETGLVYEQYFGPGTRLTVT.

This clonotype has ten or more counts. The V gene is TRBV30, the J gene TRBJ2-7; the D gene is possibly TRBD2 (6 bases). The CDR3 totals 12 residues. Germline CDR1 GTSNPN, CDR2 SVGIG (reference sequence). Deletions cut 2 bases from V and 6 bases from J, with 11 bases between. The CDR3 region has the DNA TGTGCCTGGAGTTTCGGGGGTAGCGAGCAGTACTTC. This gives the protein CAWSFGGSEQYF. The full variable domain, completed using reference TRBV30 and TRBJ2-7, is SQTIHQWPATLVQPVGSPLSLECTVEGTSNPNLYWYRQAAGRGLQLLFYSVGIGQISSEVPQNLSASRPQDRQFILSSKKLLLSDSGFYLCAWSFGGSEQYFGPGTRLTVT.

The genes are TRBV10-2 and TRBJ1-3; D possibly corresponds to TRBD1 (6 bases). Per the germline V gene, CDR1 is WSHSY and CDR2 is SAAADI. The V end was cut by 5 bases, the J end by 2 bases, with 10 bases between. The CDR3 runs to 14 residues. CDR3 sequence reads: CASSTDSAGNTIYF. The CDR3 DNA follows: TGCGCCAGCAGTACGGACAGTGCTGGAAACACCATATATTTT.

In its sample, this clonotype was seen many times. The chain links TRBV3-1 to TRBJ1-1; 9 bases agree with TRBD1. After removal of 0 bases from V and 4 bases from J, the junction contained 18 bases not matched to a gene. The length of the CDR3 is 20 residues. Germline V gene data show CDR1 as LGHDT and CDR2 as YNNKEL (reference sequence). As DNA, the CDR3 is TGTGCCAGCAGCCAAGATCACTACAGGGGGCAGGGCCGCCCAAGCACTGAAGCTTTCTTT. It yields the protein CASSQDHYRGQGRPSTEAFF. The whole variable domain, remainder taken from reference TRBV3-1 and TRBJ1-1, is DTAVSQTPKYLVTQMGNDKSIKCEQNLGHDTMYWYKQDSKKFLKIMFSYNNKELIINETVPNRFSPKSPDKAHLNLHINSLELGDSAVYFCASSQDHYRGQGRPSTEAFFGQGTRLTVV.

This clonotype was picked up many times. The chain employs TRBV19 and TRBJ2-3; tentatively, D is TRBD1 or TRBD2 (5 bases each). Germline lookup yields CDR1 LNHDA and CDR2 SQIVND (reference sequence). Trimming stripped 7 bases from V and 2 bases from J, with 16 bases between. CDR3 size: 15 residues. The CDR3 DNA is TGTGCCAGTACTCCCGCCGGGGCTTACACAGATACGCAGTATTTT. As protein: CASTPAGAYTDTQYF.

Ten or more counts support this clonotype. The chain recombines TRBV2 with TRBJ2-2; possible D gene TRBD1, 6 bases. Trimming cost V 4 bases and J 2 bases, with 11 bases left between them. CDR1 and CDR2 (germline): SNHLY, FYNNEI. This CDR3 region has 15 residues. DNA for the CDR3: TGTGCCAGCAGTGGGCAGGGGAGAAACACCGGGGAGCTGTTTTTT. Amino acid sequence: CASSGQGRNTGELFF. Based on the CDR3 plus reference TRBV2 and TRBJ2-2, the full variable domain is EPEVTQTPSHQVTQMGQEVILRCVPISNHLYFYWYRQILGQKVEFLVSFYNNEISEKSEIFDDQFSVERPDGSNFTLKIRSTKLEDSAMYFCASSGQGRNTGELFFGEGSRLTVL.

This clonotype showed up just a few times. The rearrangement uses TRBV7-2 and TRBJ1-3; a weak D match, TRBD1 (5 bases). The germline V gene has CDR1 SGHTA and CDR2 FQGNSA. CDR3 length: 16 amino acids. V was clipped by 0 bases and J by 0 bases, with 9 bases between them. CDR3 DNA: TGTGCCAGCAGCTTAGCGGCAGGGCTCTCTGGAAACACCATATATTTT. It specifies CASSLAAGLSGNTIYF.

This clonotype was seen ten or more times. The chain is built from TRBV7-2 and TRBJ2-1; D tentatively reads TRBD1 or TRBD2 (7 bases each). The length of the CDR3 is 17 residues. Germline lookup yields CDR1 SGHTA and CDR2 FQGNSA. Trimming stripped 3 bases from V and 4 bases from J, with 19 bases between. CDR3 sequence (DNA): TGTGCCAGCAGCTTCACCCCAGCGGGACAGCTTTACAATGAGCAGTTCTTC. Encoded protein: CASSFTPAGQLYNEQFF.